The 30 T cell receptor beta chains in this list originate from one sample, sequenced in a study of T cell responses to AZD1222 COVID-19 vaccine (dated by TCRdb to the early 2020s). The intended sense of this specimen's time point label: baseline before first vaccination. The library was built by means of the immunoSEQ multiplex PCR assay. TCRdb obtained this table from immuneACCESS and retained in-frame rearrangements with V and J assigned. These tables miss some clones; where compared with another copy, unresolved V genes account for less than half of the shortfall, and the remainder is unexplained. The table for this sample lists some 180,000 clones; 90% of them were counted only once. Around 5.8% of the sample is taken by the ten largest. Sequencing used peripheral blood, obtained on day 0 of AZD1222 vaccination. All receptors come from an adult in good health.

The chain combines TRBV7-9 with TRBJ2-4; D is unclear. The CDR3 has 17 residues. Looked up from germline, CDR1 is SEHNR and CDR2 is FQNEAQ (reference sequence). V lost 1 base and J lost 0, with 13 bases in between. CDR3 amino acids: CASSLVASTLAKNIQYF. In DNA form, the CDR3 reads TGTGCCAGCAGCTTAGTGGCGAGTACTCTAGCCAAAAACATTCAGTACTTC.

V gene TRBV18 combines with J gene TRBJ1-5, with 7 nucleotides matching TRBD1. Germline V gene sequence: CDR1 KGHSH, CDR2 LQKENI. The V gene end was trimmed by 3 bases and the J gene end by 2 bases; junction bases not matched to a gene: 4. The length of the CDR3 is 15 residues. The CDR3 DNA reads as TGTGCCAGCTCACCCCTTGACAGGGGCAATCAGCCCCAGCATTTT. This encodes CASSPLDRGNQPQHF.

This chain connects TRBV5-1 to TRBJ2-3, with TRBD2 matching 11 bases. Germline V gives CDR1 SGHRS, CDR2 YFSETQ. With V trimmed by 3 bases and J by 2 bases, 5 bases remained unmatched. CDR3 length: 16 residues. The CDR3, as DNA: TGCGCCAGCAGCTCAGCTAGCGGGGGGATCACAGATACGCAGTATTTT. It codes for CASSSASGGITDTQYF.

Only one count was recorded for this clone. The chain has TRBV7-2 and TRBJ1-1; weak D call: TRBD1 (6 bases). Deletions cut 5 bases from V and 11 bases from J, with 15 bases between. Germline lookup yields CDR1 SGHTA and CDR2 FQGNSA. The CDR3 is made up of 12 amino acids. CDR3 region: CASSPQLRGAFF. The CDR3 DNA follows: TGTGCCAGCAGCCCTCAATTGAGGGGGGCTTTCTTT.

V and J are TRBV2 and TRBJ1-1, with 7 nucleotides matching TRBD1. From germline, CDR1 is SNHLY and CDR2 FYNNEI. The CDR3 contains 12 residues. V lost 6 bases, J lost 8 bases, and 6 bases stayed unmatched. The CDR3 is CASRDLGQEAFF. CDR3 bases: TGTGCCAGCAGGGACCTGGGACAGGAAGCTTTCTTT. Using reference TRBV2 and TRBJ1-1 for the parts outside the CDR3, the full variable domain is EPEVTQTPSHQVTQMGQEVILRCVPISNHLYFYWYRQILGQKVEFLVSFYNNEISEKSEIFDDQFSVERPDGSNFTLKIRSTKLEDSAMYFCASRDLGQEAFFGQGTRLTVV.

The chain combines TRBV28 with TRBJ1-5, with TRBD1 identical over 7 bases. CDR1 is MDHEN, CDR2 SYDVKM, per germline. The CDR3 contains 16 residues. V shed 6 bases and J 4 bases; nucleotides not matched to a gene: 12. The CDR3 reads CASSKSGTAVNQPQHF. The CDR3 DNA reads TGTGCCAGCAGCAAATCAGGGACAGCAGTTAATCAGCCCCAGCATTTT.

V usage is TRBV5-8 and J usage is TRBJ2-3, with TRBD1 matching 9 bases. The CDR3 contains 14 residues. The J segment lost 3 bases and the V segment lost 6 bases, leaving 5 bases of the junction unmatched. From germline, CDR1 is SGHTS and CDR2 YDEGEE. CDR3 sequence reads: CASTGDRATDTQYF. DNA of the CDR3: TGTGCCAGCACCGGGGACAGGGCGACAGATACGCAGTATTTT.

V gene TRBV7-8 combines with J gene TRBJ1-6; D call uncertain. V gave up 5 bases and J gave up 14 bases, with 13 bases separating them. This CDR3 contains 12 residues. Germline assignment: CDR1 SGHVS and CDR2 FQNEAQ. The CDR3 DNA is TGTGCCAGCAGCCTCGCCAACCAATCCCTCCACTTT. Amino acids: CASSLANQSLHF.

This chain links TRBV6-1 with TRBJ1-2; D unclear. V gave up 1 base and J gave up 4 bases, with 13 bases separating them. This CDR3 spans 15 amino acids. The germline V gene encodes CDR1 MNHNS and CDR2 SASEGT. CDR3 in DNA: TGTGCCAGCAGTGAAGGGGTCACAGTTACCTATGGCTACACCTTC. This gives the protein CASSEGVTVTYGYTF.

The chain combines TRBV5-6 with TRBJ1-2; a possible D gene is TRBD1 (5 bases). Germline assignment: CDR1 SGHDT and CDR2 YYEEEE. Trimming stripped 5 bases from V and 5 bases from J, with 13 bases between. This CDR3 comprises 13 residues. In DNA form, the CDR3 reads TGTGCCAGCAGTCAACCGGGGGGGTATGGCTACACCTTC. Amino acid sequence: CASSQPGGYGYTF.

The chain is built from TRBV24-1 and TRBJ2-1; 9 bases are a match to TRBD1. Germline V gene lookup returns CDR1 KGHDR and CDR2 SFDVKD. The CDR3 length is 16 residues. With V trimmed by 4 bases and J by 6 bases, 9 bases remained unmatched. The DNA of the CDR3 is TGTGCCACCAGTGACTGGGACAGGGAAGGAGGCAATGAGCAGTTCTTC. Translation: CATSDWDREGGNEQFF.

This chain links TRBV19 with TRBJ1-5; TRBD1 might be the D (6 bases). Trimming removed 6 bases from V and 6 bases from J, with 12 bases in between. CDR1 LNHDA and CDR2 SQIVND come from the germline V gene (reference sequence). This CDR3 is built from 13 residues. CDR3 residues: CASRAWTVQPQHF. Here the CDR3 DNA reads TGTGCCAGTAGGGCCTGGACAGTTCAGCCCCAGCATTTT.

The chain couples TRBV5-1 to TRBJ1-1; TRBD1 agrees at 10 bases. The V and J ends lost 4 bases and 0 bases, in that order; junction bases with no gene match: 9. The CDR3 covers 17 residues. Germline V gene sequence: CDR1 SGHRS, CDR2 YFSETQ. The CDR3 loop reads CASSERQGASLNTEAFF. The CDR3 DNA reads as TGCGCCAGCAGCGAAAGACAGGGGGCTTCATTGAACACTGAAGCTTTCTTT.

The chain couples TRBV5-4 to TRBJ1-6; D is unclear. Looked up from germline, CDR1 is SGHNT and CDR2 is YYREEE (reference sequence). V shed 2 bases and J shed 6 bases, with 21 bases lying between them. The CDR3 consists of 18 residues. The CDR3 DNA is TGTGCCAGCAGCTTAGTTTCGTTCGGGAATTGGAGTAATTCACCCCTCCACTTT. It specifies CASSLVSFGNWSNSPLHF.

The CDR3 protein is CASSYLTSGTSYNEQFF. As DNA, the CDR3 is TGTGCCAGCAGTTACTTAACTAGCGGAACCTCCTACAATGAGCAGTTCTTC. This chain connects TRBV6-2 or TRBV6-3 to TRBJ2-1, with 8 bases lining up with TRBD2. Trimming at V came to 1 base and at J to 0 bases, leaving 5 bases not matched to a gene. This CDR3 is 17 amino acids long. Per germline, CDR1 MNHEY and CDR2 SVGEGT.

The chain is built from TRBV10-3 and TRBJ2-3; possibly TRBD2 for D (6 bases). From germline, CDR1 is ENHRY and CDR2 SYGVKD. Trimming took off 0 bases at V and 0 bases at J, with 7 bases between the two ends. The CDR3 is 15 amino acids. The DNA for the CDR3 is TGTGCCATCAGTGAGTCTCGGGGGAGCACAGATACGCAGTATTTT. This sequence encodes CAISESRGSTDTQYF.

The genes are TRBV3-1 (or the pseudogene TRBV3-2) and TRBJ2-2; perhaps TRBD1 as D (6 bases). Per germline, CDR1 LGHDT and CDR2 YNNKEL (reference sequence). Trimming removed 2 bases at V and 6 bases at J, with 13 bases between. The CDR3 contains 15 residues. This CDR3 reads CASSQYLQGPGELFF. Here the CDR3 DNA reads TGTGCCAGCAGCCAATACCTACAGGGACCCGGGGAGCTGTTTTTT.

This chain connects TRBV30 to TRBJ2-1, with TRBD2 matching 10 bases. Trimming at V came to 1 base and at J to 10 bases, leaving 10 bases not matched to a gene. The CDR3 is 15 residues long. Germline V CDR1 and CDR2: GTSNPN, SVGIG (reference sequence). Written as DNA, the CDR3 is TGTGCCTGGAGTGGGGGTCTAGCGGGAGCCCGCGAGCAGTTCTTC. It translates to CAWSGGLAGAREQFF.

The V call is TRBV10-3, the J call TRBJ2-3; 13 nucleotides agree with TRBD2. The CDR3 is 18 residues long. The germline V gene has CDR1 ENHRY and CDR2 SYGVKD. After removal of 5 bases from V and 1 base from J, the junction contained 9 bases not matched to a gene. The CDR3 bases are TGTGCCATCAGTAGGACTAGCGGGAGAGACGACGGCACAGATACGCAGTATTTT. This codes for CAISRTSGRDDGTDTQYF.

The rearrangement joins TRBV9 to TRBJ1-6; 9 bases align to TRBD1. The CDR3 sequence is 16 residues long. The junction had 2 bases not matched to a gene; V was cut back by 0 bases and J by 4 bases. The germline CDR1 and CDR2 sequences are SGDLS and YYNGEE. The CDR3 DNA reads as TGTGCCAGCAGCGTAGATGGGACAGGGTATAATTCACCCCTCCACTTT. Translating it yields CASSVDGTGYNSPLHF.

The rearrangement uses TRBV6-5 and TRBJ2-7; a weak D match, TRBD1 (5 bases). V was cut by 5 bases and J by 4 bases, with 18 bases left in between. Germline-derived CDR1 and CDR2 are MNHEY and SVGAGI. The CDR3 runs 15 residues. The CDR3: CASSLDISYWYEQYF. In DNA form, the CDR3 reads TGTGCCAGCAGTCTGGACATATCTTATTGGTACGAGCAGTACTTC.

The gene calls are TRBV6-5 and TRBJ2-7, with 7 bases matching TRBD2. V shed 2 bases and J 5 bases; nucleotides not matched to a gene: 3. Germline V CDR1 and CDR2: MNHEY, SVGAGI. This CDR3 has 13 residues. CDR3 in amino acids: CASSYGLVDEQYF. The CDR3 coding sequence is TGTGCCAGCAGTTACGGACTAGTCGACGAGCAGTACTTC.

Only one count was recorded for this clone. As DNA, the CDR3 is TGTGCCAGCAGCGAAGGGGCGAGCTCCTACAATGAGCAGTTCTTC. Encoded protein: CASSEGASSYNEQFF. The genes are TRBV9 and TRBJ2-1, with D possibly matching TRBD1 (5 bases). CDR1 is SGDLS, CDR2 YYNGEE, per germline. This CDR3 comprises 15 residues. Trimming took off 3 bases at V and 0 bases at J, with 10 bases between the two ends.

The CDR3 DNA reads TGTGCCAGCAGTGCCTGGACAGTTGGCGAGCAGTACTTC. This gives the protein CASSAWTVGEQYF. The chain employs TRBV2 and TRBJ2-7, with D maybe TRBD1 (6 bases). Trimming cost V 4 bases and J 6 bases, with 13 bases left between them. From germline, CDR1 is SNHLY and CDR2 FYNNEI. The CDR3 has 13 residues. The whole variable domain, remainder taken from reference TRBV2 and TRBJ2-7, is EPEVTQTPSHQVTQMGQEVILRCVPISNHLYFYWYRQILGQKVEFLVSFYNNEISEKSEIFDDQFSVERPDGSNFTLKIRSTKLEDSAMYFCASSAWTVGEQYFGPGTRLTVT.

The chain is built from TRBV11-2 and TRBJ1-2, with 9 bases aligning to TRBD1. The CDR3 is 14 residues long. V shed 3 bases and J 6 bases; nucleotides not matched to a gene: 5. Germline V gene data show CDR1 as SGHAT and CDR2 as FQNNGV. This CDR3 is CASSFGTGMDGYTF. The CDR3, as DNA: TGTGCCAGCAGCTTCGGGACAGGGATGGATGGCTACACCTTC.

This chain joins TRBV6-5 and TRBJ2-7; weak D call: TRBD1 (5 bases). V lost 6 bases and J 2 bases, leaving 11 bases between the germline ends. CDR1 is MNHEY, CDR2 SVGAGI, per germline. This CDR3 region has 13 residues. CDR3 DNA sequence: TGTGCCAGCAGGAGAGACAGACCCTACGAGCAGTACTTC. Translating it yields CASRRDRPYEQYF.

The chain couples TRBV7-9 to TRBJ1-3; TRBD1 matches at 10 bases. The CDR3 is 14 residues long. The germline V gene encodes CDR1 SEHNR and CDR2 FQNEAQ (reference sequence). CDR3: CATDRGNSGNTIYF. CDR3 DNA: TGTGCGACGGACAGGGGGAACTCTGGAAACACCATATATTTT.

This clone appeared a few times. V usage is TRBV7-2 and J usage is TRBJ2-7; 8 nucleotides agree with TRBD2. CDR3 length: 15 amino acids. J was trimmed by 4 bases and V by 5 bases; bases with no gene match: 10. The germline V gene encodes CDR1 SGHTA and CDR2 FQGNSA. The CDR3 spells CASSTLRGATYEQYF. The CDR3 DNA follows: TGTGCCAGCAGCACCCTGCGGGGGGCGACATACGAGCAGTACTTC. The variable domain in full, completed from reference TRBV7-2 and TRBJ2-7, reads GAGVSQSPSNKVTEKGKDVELRCDPISGHTALYWYRQSLGQGLEFLIYFQGNSAPDKSGLPSDRFSAERTGGSVSTLTIQRTQQEDSAVYLCASSTLRGATYEQYFGPGTRLTVT.

The table lists this clone with a few counts. V and J are TRBV6-1 and TRBJ1-2, with 8 bases that match TRBD1. CDR3 size: 13 residues. Trimming removed 2 bases from V and 4 bases from J; junction bases left unmatched: 0. In germline, CDR1 is MNHNS, CDR2 SASEGT. CDR3 region: CASSETGGYGYTF. The DNA of the CDR3 is TGTGCCAGCAGTGAAACAGGGGGCTATGGCTACACCTTC.

This chain uses TRBV7-2 with TRBJ1-2; perhaps TRBD1 as D (5 bases). Germline values: CDR1 SGHTA, CDR2 FQGNSA. Deletions cut 5 bases from V and 0 bases from J, with 7 bases between. The CDR3 has 13 amino acids. CDR3 protein: CASSPGSNYGYTF. The CDR3, as DNA: TGTGCCAGCAGCCCAGGGTCTAACTATGGCTACACCTTC.